Included here is one T cell receptor (beta chain) sequence, with context. Its antigen is unknown. This entry belongs to a study of cytomegalovirus exposure and HLA in healthy donors. Findings of the study overall: Being productive about 87% or about 30% of the time was typical of most TCR beta V segments in an earlier analysis. Sequence variants that were highly shared formed a cluster that was likely a sequencing artifact.

This CDR3 has 18 residues. Per germline, CDR1 MNHEY and CDR2 SMNVEV (reference sequence). Losses at the gene ends were 1 base for V and 4 bases for J; bases not matched to a gene: 12. 13 Jbeta primers and 60 Vbeta primers were used for the PCR. Measured with immunoSEQ multiplex PCR; TCRdb has only the in-frame clones, and not every one. Of about 94,000 clones in the sample, 79% were seen once. The sample comprised PBMCs. This chain links TRBV27 with TRBJ1-1; the match to TRBD1 covers 10 bases. The TCR sequence derives from a woman aged 40-49 years in good health and CMV-seronegative. The CDR3: CASSLWLGTGVVITEAFF. CDR3 coding DNA: TGTGCCAGCAGTTTATGGCTCGGGACAGGGGTGGTGATCACTGAAGCTTTCTTT.